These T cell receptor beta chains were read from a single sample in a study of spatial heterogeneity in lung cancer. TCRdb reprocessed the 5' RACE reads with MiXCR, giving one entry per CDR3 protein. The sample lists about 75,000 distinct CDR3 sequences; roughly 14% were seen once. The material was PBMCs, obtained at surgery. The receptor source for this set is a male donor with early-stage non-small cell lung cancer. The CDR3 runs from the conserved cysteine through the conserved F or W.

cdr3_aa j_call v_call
CASLRAGAANYGYTF TRBJ1-2 TRBV2
CASSPTEVNTDTQYF TRBJ2-3 TRBV7-2
CSATEEVETQYF TRBJ2-5 TRBV20-1
CSAWTGSDNEQFF TRBJ2-1 TRBV20-1
CSAVTGRTDTQYF TRBJ2-3 TRBV20-1
CASSVGPSGTGTDTQYF TRBJ2-3 TRBV9
CSVEIDSDLEAFF TRBJ1-1 TRBV29-1
CASSLDAFNQPQHF TRBJ1-5 TRBV5-1
CASSYDRGTEAFF TRBJ1-1 TRBV7-9
CASSSGPKPLHF TRBJ1-6 TRBV28
CSGDSSTDTQYF TRBJ2-3 TRBV29-1
CASRGDSLNTEAFF TRBJ1-1 TRBV5-1
CASSPRGTVTYEQYF TRBJ2-7 TRBV7-9
CSARDRWQPVSSYNSPLHF TRBJ1-6 TRBV20-1
CASSFAGAETQYF TRBJ2-5 TRBV19
CASSLGLAGGRSTDTQYF TRBJ2-3 TRBV5-1
CASSGVKINTEAFF TRBJ1-1 TRBV6-2/TRBV6-3
CATSDFGRREAFF TRBJ1-1 TRBV24-1
CASSKGPNPTLQAYEQYF TRBJ2-7 TRBV21-1
CASSPTGTSDDEQFF TRBJ2-1 TRBV28